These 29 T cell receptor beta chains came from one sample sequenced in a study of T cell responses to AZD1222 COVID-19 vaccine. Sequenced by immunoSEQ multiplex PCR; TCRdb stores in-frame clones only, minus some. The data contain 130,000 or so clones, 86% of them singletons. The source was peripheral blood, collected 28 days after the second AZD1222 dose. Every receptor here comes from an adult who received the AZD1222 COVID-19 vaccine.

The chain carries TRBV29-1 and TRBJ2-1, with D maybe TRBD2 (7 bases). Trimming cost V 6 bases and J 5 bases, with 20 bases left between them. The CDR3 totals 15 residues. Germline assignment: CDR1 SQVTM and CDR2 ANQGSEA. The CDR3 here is CSVVGGGGRDNEQFF. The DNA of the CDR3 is TGCAGCGTCGTAGGAGGGGGGGGAAGGGACAATGAGCAGTTCTTC.

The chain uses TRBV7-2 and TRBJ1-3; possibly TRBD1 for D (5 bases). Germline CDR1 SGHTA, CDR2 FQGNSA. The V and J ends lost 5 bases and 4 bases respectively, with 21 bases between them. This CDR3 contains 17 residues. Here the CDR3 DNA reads TGTGCCAGCAGCGCCTTGATCGGGACTCCGTCGGGAAACACCATATATTTT. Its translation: CASSALIGTPSGNTIYF.

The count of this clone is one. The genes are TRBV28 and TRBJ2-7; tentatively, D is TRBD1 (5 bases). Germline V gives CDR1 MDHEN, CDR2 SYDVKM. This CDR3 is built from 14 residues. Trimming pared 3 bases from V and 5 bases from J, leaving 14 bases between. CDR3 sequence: CASSLTNRIHEQYF. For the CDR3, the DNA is TGTGCCAGCAGTTTGACGAACAGGATCCACGAGCAGTACTTC.

CDR3 sequence reads: CASSRLAGGLTDTQYF. CDR3 bases: TGCGCCAGCAGCAGACTAGCGGGGGGGTTAACAGATACGCAGTATTTT. The chain is built from TRBV5-1 and TRBJ2-3; 14 nucleotides line up with TRBD2. The CDR3 is 16 residues long. Germline CDR1 reads SGHRS; CDR2 reads YFSETQ. The V and J ends lost 4 bases and 3 bases, in that order; junction bases with no gene match: 4.

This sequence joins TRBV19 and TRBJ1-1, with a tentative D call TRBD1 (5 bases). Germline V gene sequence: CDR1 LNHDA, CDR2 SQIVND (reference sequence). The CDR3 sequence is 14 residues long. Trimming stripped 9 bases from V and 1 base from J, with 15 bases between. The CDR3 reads CASHFPGRNTEAFF. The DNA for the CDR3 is TGTGCCAGCCACTTTCCGGGGCGGAACACTGAAGCTTTCTTT.

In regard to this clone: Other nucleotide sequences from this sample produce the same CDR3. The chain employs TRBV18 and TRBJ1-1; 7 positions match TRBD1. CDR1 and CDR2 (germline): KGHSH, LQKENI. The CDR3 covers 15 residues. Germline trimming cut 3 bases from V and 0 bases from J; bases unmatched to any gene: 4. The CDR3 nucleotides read TGTGCCAGCTCACCCCTGGGACAGATGAACACTGAAGCTTTCTTT. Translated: CASSPLGQMNTEAFF.

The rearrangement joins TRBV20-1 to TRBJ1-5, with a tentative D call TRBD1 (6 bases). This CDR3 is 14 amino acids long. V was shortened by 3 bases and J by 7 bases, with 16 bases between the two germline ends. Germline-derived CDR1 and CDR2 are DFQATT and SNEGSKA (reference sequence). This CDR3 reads CSASTGRRSQPQHF. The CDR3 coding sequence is TGCAGTGCTAGTACAGGGCGTAGGTCACAGCCCCAGCATTTT.

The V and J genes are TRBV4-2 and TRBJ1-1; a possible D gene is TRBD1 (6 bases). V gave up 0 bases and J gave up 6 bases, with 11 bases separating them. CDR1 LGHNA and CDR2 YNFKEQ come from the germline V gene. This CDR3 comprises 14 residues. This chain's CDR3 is CASSQDMRGAEAFF. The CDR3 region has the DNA TGTGCCAGCAGCCAAGATATGAGGGGGGCTGAAGCTTTCTTT.

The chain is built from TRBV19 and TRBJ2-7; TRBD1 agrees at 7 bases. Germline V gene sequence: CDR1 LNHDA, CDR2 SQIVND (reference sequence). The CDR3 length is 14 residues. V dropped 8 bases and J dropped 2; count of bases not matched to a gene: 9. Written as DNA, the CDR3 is TGTGCCAGTTCTAGGGGACAGCAACCCTACGAGCAGTACTTC. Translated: CASSRGQQPYEQYF. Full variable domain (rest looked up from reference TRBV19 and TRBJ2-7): DGGITQSPKYLFRKEGQNVTLSCEQNLNHDAMYWYRQDPGQGLRLIYYSQIVNDFQKGDIAEGYSVSREKKESFPLTVTSAQKNPTAFYLCASSRGQQPYEQYFGPGTRLTVT.

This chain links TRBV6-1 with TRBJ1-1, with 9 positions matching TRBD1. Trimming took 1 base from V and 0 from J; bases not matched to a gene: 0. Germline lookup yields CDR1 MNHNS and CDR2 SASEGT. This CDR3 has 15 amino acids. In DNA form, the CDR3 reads TGTGCCAGCAGTGAAGACAGGGGGCTGAACACTGAAGCTTTCTTT. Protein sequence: CASSEDRGLNTEAFF.

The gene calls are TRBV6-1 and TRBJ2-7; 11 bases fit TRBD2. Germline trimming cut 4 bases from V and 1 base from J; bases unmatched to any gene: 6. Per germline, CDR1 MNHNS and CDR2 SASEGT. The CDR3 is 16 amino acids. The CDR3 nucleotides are TGTGCCAGCAGTGTTTTTAGCGGGGGGGCGTCCTACGAGCAGTACTTC. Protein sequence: CASSVFSGGASYEQYF.

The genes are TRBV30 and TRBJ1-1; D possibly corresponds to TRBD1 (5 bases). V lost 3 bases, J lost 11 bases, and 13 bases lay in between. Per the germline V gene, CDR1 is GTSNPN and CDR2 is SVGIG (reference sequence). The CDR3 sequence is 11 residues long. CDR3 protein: CAWRTRGPAFF. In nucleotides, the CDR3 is TGTGCCTGGAGGACCCGGGGCCCGGCTTTCTTT.

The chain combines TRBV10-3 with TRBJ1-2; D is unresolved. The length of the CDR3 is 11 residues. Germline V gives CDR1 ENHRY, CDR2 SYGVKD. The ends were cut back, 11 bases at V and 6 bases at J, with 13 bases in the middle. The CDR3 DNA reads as TGTGCCTCGGGTCGGCTCCATGGCTACACCTTC. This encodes CASGRLHGYTF.

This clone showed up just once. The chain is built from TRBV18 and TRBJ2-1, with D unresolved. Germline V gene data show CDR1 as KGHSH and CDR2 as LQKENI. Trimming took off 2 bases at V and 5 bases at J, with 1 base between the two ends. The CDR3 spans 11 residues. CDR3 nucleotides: TGTGCCAGCTCACCAGACAATGAGCAGTTCTTC. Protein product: CASSPDNEQFF.

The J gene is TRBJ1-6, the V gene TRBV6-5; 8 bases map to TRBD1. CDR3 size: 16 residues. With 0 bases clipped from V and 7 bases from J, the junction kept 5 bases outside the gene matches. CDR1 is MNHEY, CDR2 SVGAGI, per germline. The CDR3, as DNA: TGTGCCAGCAGTTACTCGGGGACAGGAGCAAATTCACCCCTCCACTTT. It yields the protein CASSYSGTGANSPLHF.

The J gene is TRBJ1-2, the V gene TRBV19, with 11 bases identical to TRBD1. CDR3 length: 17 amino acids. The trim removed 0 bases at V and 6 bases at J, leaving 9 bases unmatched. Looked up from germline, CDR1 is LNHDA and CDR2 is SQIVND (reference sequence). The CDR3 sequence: CASSIDLGTGGLHGYTF. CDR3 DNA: TGTGCCAGTAGTATAGATCTGGGGACAGGGGGGCTACATGGCTACACCTTC. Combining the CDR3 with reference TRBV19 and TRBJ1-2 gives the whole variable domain DGGITQSPKYLFRKEGQNVTLSCEQNLNHDAMYWYRQDPGQGLRLIYYSQIVNDFQKGDIAEGYSVSREKKESFPLTVTSAQKNPTAFYLCASSIDLGTGGLHGYTFGSGTRLTVV.

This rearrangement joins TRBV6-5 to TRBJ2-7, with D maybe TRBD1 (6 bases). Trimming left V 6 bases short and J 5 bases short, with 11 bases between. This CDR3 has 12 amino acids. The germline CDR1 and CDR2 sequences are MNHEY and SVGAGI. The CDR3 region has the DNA TGTGCCAGCAGCCTACAGGGTAACGAGCAGTACTTC. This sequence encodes CASSLQGNEQYF.

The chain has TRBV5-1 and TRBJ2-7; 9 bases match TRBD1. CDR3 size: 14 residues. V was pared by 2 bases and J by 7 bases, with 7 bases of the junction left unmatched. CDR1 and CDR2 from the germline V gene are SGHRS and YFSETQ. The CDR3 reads CASSLSTGGREQYF. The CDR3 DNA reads TGCGCCAGCAGCTTATCGACAGGGGGACGGGAGCAGTACTTC.

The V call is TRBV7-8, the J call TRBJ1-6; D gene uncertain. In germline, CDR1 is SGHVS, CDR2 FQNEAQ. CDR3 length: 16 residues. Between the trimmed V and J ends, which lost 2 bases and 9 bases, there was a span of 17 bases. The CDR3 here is CASSLNSQSASSPLHF. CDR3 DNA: TGTGCCAGCAGCTTAAACAGCCAAAGTGCTAGTTCACCCCTCCACTTT.

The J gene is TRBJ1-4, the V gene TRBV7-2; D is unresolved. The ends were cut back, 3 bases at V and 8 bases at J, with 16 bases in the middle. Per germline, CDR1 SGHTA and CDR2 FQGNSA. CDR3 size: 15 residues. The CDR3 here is CASSFEKAPPEKLFF. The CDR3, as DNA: TGTGCCAGCAGCTTTGAAAAGGCCCCCCCCGAAAAACTGTTTTTT.

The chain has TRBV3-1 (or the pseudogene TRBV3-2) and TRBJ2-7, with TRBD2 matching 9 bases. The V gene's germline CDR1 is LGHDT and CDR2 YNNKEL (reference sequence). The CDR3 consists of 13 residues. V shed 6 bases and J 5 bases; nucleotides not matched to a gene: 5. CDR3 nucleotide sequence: TGTGCCAGCAGTAGGACTAGCGCCCACGAGCAGTACTTC. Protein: CASSRTSAHEQYF.

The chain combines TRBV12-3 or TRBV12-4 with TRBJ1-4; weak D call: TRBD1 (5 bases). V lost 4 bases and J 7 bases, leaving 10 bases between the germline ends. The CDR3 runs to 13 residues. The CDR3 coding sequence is TGTGCCAGCAGTTGGGGGTTAGGTGAAAAACTGTTTTTT. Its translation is CASSWGLGEKLFF.

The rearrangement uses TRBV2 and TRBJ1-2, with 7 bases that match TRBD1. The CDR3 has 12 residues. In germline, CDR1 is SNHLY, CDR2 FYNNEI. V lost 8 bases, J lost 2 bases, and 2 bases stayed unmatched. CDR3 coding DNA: TGTGCCAGCGGGGGACAGAACTATGGCTACACCTTC. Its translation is CASGGQNYGYTF. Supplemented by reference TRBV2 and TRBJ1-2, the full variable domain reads EPEVTQTPSHQVTQMGQEVILRCVPISNHLYFYWYRQILGQKVEFLVSFYNNEISEKSEIFDDQFSVERPDGSNFTLKIRSTKLEDSAMYFCASGGQNYGYTFGSGTRLTVV.

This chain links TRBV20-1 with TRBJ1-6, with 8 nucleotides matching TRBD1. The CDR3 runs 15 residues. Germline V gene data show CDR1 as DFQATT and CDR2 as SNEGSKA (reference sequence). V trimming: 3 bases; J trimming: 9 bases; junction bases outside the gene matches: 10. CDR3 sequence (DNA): TGCAGTGCTAGTCGCTCAGACAGGGGAAGTTCACCCCTCCACTTT. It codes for CSASRSDRGSSPLHF.

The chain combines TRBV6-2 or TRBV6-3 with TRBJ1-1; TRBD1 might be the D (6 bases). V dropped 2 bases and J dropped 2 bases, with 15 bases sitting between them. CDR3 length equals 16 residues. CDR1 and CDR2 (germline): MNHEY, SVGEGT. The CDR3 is CASSYDRDKFNTEAFF. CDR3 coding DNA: TGTGCCAGCAGTTACGACCGGGACAAATTCAACACTGAAGCTTTCTTT.

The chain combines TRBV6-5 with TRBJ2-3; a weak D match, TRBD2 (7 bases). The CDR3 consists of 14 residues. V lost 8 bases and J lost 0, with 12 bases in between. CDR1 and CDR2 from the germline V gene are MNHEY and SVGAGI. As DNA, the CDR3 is TGTGCCAGCCGAGGGGGGGTTAGCACAGATACGCAGTATTTT. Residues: CASRGGVSTDTQYF.

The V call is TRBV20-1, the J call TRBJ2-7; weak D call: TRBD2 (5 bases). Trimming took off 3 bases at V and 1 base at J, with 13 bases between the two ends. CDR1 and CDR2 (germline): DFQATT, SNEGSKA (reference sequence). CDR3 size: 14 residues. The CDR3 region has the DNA TGCAGTGCTAGTCTAGCTGCTGGGTCCTACGAGCAGTACTTC. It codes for CSASLAAGSYEQYF.

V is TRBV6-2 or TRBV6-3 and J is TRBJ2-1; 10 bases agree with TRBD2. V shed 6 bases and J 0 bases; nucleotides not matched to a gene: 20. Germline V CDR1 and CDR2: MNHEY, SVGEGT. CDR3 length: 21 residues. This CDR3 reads CASSPGPSGGQSFSSYNEQFF. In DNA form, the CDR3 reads TGTGCCAGCAGCCCGGGCCCTAGCGGGGGCCAATCCTTTAGCTCCTACAATGAGCAGTTCTTC.

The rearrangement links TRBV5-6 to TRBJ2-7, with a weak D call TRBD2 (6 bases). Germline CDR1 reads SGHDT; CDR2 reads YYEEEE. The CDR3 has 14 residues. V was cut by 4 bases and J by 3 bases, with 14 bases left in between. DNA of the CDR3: TGTGCCAGCAGCCCGGGGGATCTTGGCTACGAGCAGTACTTC. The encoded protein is CASSPGDLGYEQYF.